The clone carrying this T cell receptor (beta chain) was seen a single time. The investigators amplified TCR beta CDR3 regions from RNA transcripts. Carried out on the TCR CDR3, a first-round RT-PCR used the HTBI primer set. Using its own MiXCR run on the multiplex PCR reads, TCRdb lists one record per CDR3 protein. Altogether around 800,000 distinct CDR3 sequences are present, around 39% being singletons, with the ten largest covering around 9.3%. This CDR3 has 14 residues. CDR1 MDHEN and CDR2 SYDVKM come from the germline V gene. Between the trimmed V and J ends, which lost 3 bases and 3 bases, there was a span of 11 bases. The sample belongs to a study of T cells in Graves' hyperthyroidism and ophthalmopathy.

This chain links TRBV28 with TRBJ1-1; D is perhaps TRBD1 (5 bases). Sequenced sample: blood. The receptor was isolated from a man younger than 35 with Graves' hyperthyroidism. CDR3 bases: TGTGCCAGCAGTTTGAGGGGCCGTGACACTGAAGCTTTCTTT. This translates into CASSLRGRDTEAFF.